The present TCR beta chain was sequenced within a study of cytomegalovirus exposure and HLA in healthy donors. Study as a whole: Later, an analysis reported that the 100 to 150 validation repertoires had used the same platform as the roughly 680 first-cohort repertoires. Study-level findings and limits: The study recorded 150 to 200 TCR beta chains that were cytomegalovirus-associated.

Measured with immunoSEQ multiplex PCR; TCRdb has only the in-frame clones, and not every one. The sample consists of some 200,000 clones, 80% to 85% of them appearing once. As concerns this clone: Its antigen is not identified.

The CDR3 length is 14 residues. Germline lookup yields CDR1 SGHRS and CDR2 YFSETQ. V lost 0 bases and J 4 bases, leaving 10 bases between the germline ends. The sequence was obtained from a young woman in good health and CMV-seropositive. The specimen sequenced was PBMCs. The V and J genes are TRBV5-1 and TRBJ1-1, with a tentative D call TRBD1 (5 bases). The CDR3 DNA is TGCGCCAGCAGCTTGGTATTAGGGGTCACTGAAGCTTTCTTT. Translated, it gives CASSLVLGVTEAFF. The variable domain in full, completed from reference TRBV5-1 and TRBJ1-1, reads KAGVTQTPRYLIKTRGQQVTLSCSPISGHRSVSWYQQTPGQGLQFLFEYFSETQRNKGNFPGRFSGRQFSNSRSEMNVSTLELGDSALYLCASSLVLGVTEAFFGQGTRLTVV.